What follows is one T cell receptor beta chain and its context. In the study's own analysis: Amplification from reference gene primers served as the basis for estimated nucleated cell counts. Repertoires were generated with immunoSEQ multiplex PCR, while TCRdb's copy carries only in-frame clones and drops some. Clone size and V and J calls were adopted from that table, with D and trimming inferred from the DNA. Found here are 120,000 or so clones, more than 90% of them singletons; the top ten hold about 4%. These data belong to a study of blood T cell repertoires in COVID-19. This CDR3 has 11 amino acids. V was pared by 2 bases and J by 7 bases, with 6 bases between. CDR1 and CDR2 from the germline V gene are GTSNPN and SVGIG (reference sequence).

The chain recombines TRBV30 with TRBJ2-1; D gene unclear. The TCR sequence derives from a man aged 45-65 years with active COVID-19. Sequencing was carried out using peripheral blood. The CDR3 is CAWSIANEQFF. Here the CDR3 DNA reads TGTGCCTGGAGTATAGCTAATGAGCAGTTCTTC.